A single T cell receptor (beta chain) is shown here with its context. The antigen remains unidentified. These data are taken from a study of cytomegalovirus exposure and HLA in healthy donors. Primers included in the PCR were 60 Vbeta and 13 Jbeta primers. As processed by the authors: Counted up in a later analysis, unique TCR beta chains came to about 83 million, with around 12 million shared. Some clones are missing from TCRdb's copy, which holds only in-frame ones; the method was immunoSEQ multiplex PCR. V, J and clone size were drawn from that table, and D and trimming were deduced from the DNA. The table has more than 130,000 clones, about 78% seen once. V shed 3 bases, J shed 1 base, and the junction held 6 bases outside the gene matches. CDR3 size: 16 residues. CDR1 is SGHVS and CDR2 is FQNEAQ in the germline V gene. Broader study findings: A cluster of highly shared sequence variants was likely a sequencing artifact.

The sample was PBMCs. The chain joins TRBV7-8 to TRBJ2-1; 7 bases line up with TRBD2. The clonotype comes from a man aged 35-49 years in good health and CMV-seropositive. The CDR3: CASSFPTGGSYNEQFF. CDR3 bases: TGTGCCAGCAGCTTTCCAACGGGGGGTTCCTACAATGAGCAGTTCTTC.